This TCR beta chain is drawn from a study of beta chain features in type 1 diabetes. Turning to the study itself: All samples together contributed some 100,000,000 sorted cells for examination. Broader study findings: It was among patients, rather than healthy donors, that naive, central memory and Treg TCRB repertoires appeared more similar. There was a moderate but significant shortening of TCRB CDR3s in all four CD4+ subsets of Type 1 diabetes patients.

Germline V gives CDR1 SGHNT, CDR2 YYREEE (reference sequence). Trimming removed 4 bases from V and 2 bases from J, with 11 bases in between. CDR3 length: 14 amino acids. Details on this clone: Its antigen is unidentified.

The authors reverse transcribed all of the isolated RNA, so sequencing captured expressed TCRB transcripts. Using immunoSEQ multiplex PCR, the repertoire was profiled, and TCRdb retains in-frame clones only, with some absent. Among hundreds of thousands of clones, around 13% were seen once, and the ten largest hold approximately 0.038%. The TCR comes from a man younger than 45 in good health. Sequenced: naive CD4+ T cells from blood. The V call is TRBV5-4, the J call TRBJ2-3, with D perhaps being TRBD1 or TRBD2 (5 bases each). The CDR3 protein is CASSRGTFTDTQYF. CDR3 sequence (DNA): TGTGCCAGCAGCCGTGGGACCTTCACAGATACGCAGTATTTT. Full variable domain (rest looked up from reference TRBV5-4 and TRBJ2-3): ETGVTQSPTHLIKTRGQQVTLRCSSQSGHNTVSWYQQALGQGPQFIFQYYREEENGRGNFPPRFSGLQFPNYSSELNVNALELDDSALYLCASSRGTFTDTQYFGPGTRLTVL.